The 32 T cell receptor beta chains in this list originate from one sample, sequenced in a study of blood T cell repertoires in COVID-19. Sequencing was performed with immunoSEQ multiplex PCR; in TCRdb, only in-frame clones are kept and a portion is missing. The sample contains a few hundred thousand clones, roughly 86% of which appear only once. The sample comprised PBMCs or T cells enriched from blood (not recorded which). The receptors shown here come from a woman aged 18-29 years who had recovered from COVID-19.

V is TRBV3-1 (or the pseudogene TRBV3-2) and J is TRBJ2-7, with TRBD1 matching 9 bases. The germline gives CDR1 LGHDT, CDR2 YNNKEL (reference sequence). Germline trimming cut 0 bases from V and 3 bases from J; bases unmatched to any gene: 3. The CDR3 totals 15 residues. The DNA for the CDR3 is TGTGCCAGCAGCCAAGAGGGGACAGGGATCTACGAGCAGTACTTC. As protein: CASSQEGTGIYEQYF.

This CDR3 is CASSLTTRGSNSPLHF. Written as DNA, the CDR3 is TGTGCCAGCAGCTTAACTACCAGGGGTAGTAATTCACCCCTCCACTTT. The J gene is TRBJ1-6, the V gene TRBV7-2, with TRBD1 as a possible D gene (6 bases). V gave up 2 bases and J gave up 6 bases, with 14 bases separating them. Germline-derived CDR1 and CDR2 are SGHTA and FQGNSA. The CDR3 runs to 16 residues.

The chain uses TRBV5-1 and TRBJ1-4, with 7 bases aligning to TRBD1. This CDR3 contains 14 residues. Losses at the gene ends were 3 bases for V and 5 bases for J; bases not matched to a gene: 4. Germline CDR1 and CDR2: SGHRS and YFSETQ. Here the CDR3 DNA reads TGCGCCAGCAGCTCCGGGACAGAAAATGAAAAACTGTTTTTT. Protein product: CASSSGTENEKLFF. Variable domain in full (rest from reference TRBV5-1 and TRBJ1-4): KAGVTQTPRYLIKTRGQQVTLSCSPISGHRSVSWYQQTPGQGLQFLFEYFSETQRNKGNFPGRFSGRQFSNSRSEMNVSTLELGDSALYLCASSSGTENEKLFFGSGTQLSVL.

This clone was detected only once. CDR3 nucleotides: TGTGCCAGCAGTCTCCCGAGCGGGAGGGCCTGGAATGAGCAGTTCTTC. This sequence encodes CASSLPSGRAWNEQFF. The chain has TRBV28 and TRBJ2-1; 10 bases line up with TRBD2. The CDR3 runs to 16 residues. Germline lookup yields CDR1 MDHEN and CDR2 SYDVKM. V lost 5 bases, J lost 7 bases, and 11 bases stayed unmatched.

The genes are TRBV10-3 and TRBJ2-1; 9 positions match TRBD1. The CDR3 has 15 residues. V shed 6 bases and J 2 bases; nucleotides not matched to a gene: 5. CDR1 and CDR2 (germline): ENHRY, SYGVKD. CDR3 bases: TGTGCCATCAGCCCCGGGACAGGGACCTACAATGAGCAGTTCTTC. Translated, it gives CAISPGTGTYNEQFF.

This chain joins TRBV7-9 and TRBJ2-7; TRBD2 matches 9 bases. The V gene end was trimmed by 7 bases and the J gene end by 5 bases; junction bases not matched to a gene: 9. There are 14 residues in the CDR3. CDR1 is SEHNR and CDR2 is FQNEAQ in the germline V gene (reference sequence). CDR3 in amino acids: CASTLGGGADEQYF. The DNA for the CDR3 is TGTGCCAGCACCCTTGGCGGGGGGGCCGACGAGCAGTACTTC.

This clone has just one count. The chain combines TRBV20-1 with TRBJ1-3, with TRBD1 as a possible D gene (5 bases). Germline assignment: CDR1 DFQATT and CDR2 SNEGSKA (reference sequence). The CDR3 spans 15 residues. The V gene lost 6 bases and the J gene lost 4 bases, with 19 bases spanning the gap. CDR3 coding DNA: TGCAGTGCAAGTCCCGGTGTCGGGGGGGGAAACACCATATATTTT. Translated: CSASPGVGGGNTIYF.

The CDR3 nucleotides are TGTGCCAGCAGCTGGGAGAACTATGGCTACACCTTC. Translating gives CASSWENYGYTF. The chain uses TRBV28 and TRBJ1-2; D uncertain. V lost 6 bases to trimming and J lost 2 bases, with 7 bases between them. From germline, CDR1 is MDHEN and CDR2 SYDVKM. There are 12 residues in the CDR3.

This chain connects TRBV2 to TRBJ2-5; TRBD1 might be the D (5 bases). This CDR3 spans 15 amino acids. The germline V gene encodes CDR1 SNHLY and CDR2 FYNNEI. Trimming took off 5 bases at V and 3 bases at J, with 16 bases between the two ends. The CDR3 region is CASSTGPAREETQYF. In nucleotides, the CDR3 is TGTGCCAGCAGTACAGGCCCGGCCCGTGAAGAGACCCAGTACTTC.

This chain links TRBV7-3 with TRBJ2-7; 7 bases align to TRBD1. Looked up from germline, CDR1 is SGHTA and CDR2 is FQGTGA. This CDR3 contains 16 residues. J was trimmed by 7 bases and V by 1 base; bases with no gene match: 13. The CDR3 bases are TGTGCCAGCAGCTTAATGGGCCGACAGGGCGTAGGGGAGCAGTACTTC. Its translation is CASSLMGRQGVGEQYF.

The chain links TRBV30 to TRBJ1-2, with D perhaps TRBD1 (5 bases). Per germline, CDR1 GTSNPN and CDR2 SVGIG (reference sequence). This CDR3 comprises 14 residues. V was trimmed by 3 bases and J by 7 bases, leaving 18 bases between them. This chain's CDR3 is CAWSPDKAGSGYTF. In DNA, the CDR3 is TGTGCCTGGAGCCCGGACAAAGCCGGGAGTGGCTACACCTTC.

V usage is TRBV3-1 (or the pseudogene TRBV3-2) and J usage is TRBJ1-3; 7 bases match TRBD1. The V segment lost 4 bases and the J segment 1 base; nucleotides outside the gene matches: 4. CDR3 length equals 15 residues. Germline V gene sequence: CDR1 LGHDT, CDR2 YNNKEL (reference sequence). CDR3 in amino acids: CASSRQGASGNTIYF. The CDR3 region has the DNA TGTGCCAGCAGCCGACAGGGCGCGTCTGGAAACACCATATATTTT.

The chain employs TRBV7-2 and TRBJ1-4; D might be TRBD1 (6 bases). Per germline, CDR1 SGHTA and CDR2 FQGNSA. V lost 3 bases to trimming and J lost 14 bases, with 13 bases between them. This CDR3 is built from 12 residues. This CDR3 reads CASSFARGPLFF. The CDR3 coding sequence is TGTGCCAGCAGCTTCGCCAGGGGTCCTCTGTTTTTT.

The rearrangement joins TRBV15 to TRBJ1-1, with 9 bases identical to TRBD1. Germline lookup yields CDR1 LNHNV and CDR2 YYDKDF (reference sequence). Losses at the gene ends were 5 bases for V and 4 bases for J; bases not matched to a gene: 17. The length of the CDR3 is 18 residues. Here the CDR3 DNA reads TGTGCCACCAGCCCTGAAAACAGGGGGCAAAGTACGGCCACTGAAGCTTTCTTT. It specifies CATSPENRGQSTATEAFF.

V and J are TRBV5-6 and TRBJ2-5; possibly TRBD1 for D (6 bases). The CDR3 extends over 14 amino acids. Germline V CDR1 and CDR2: SGHDT, YYEEEE. V was cut by 0 bases and J by 4 bases, with 10 bases left in between. The CDR3, as DNA: TGTGCCAGCAGCTTGGTCCGGACAGTAGAGACCCAGTACTTC. Encoded protein: CASSLVRTVETQYF.

The gene calls are TRBV19 and TRBJ1-2; 7 positions match TRBD1. The CDR3 length is 16 residues. V lost 1 base, J lost 10 bases, and 15 bases stayed unmatched. Germline-derived CDR1 and CDR2 are LNHDA and SQIVND (reference sequence). The CDR3, as DNA: TGTGCCAGTAGTATAGCGACGGGACAGCCTCCCGGTGCCTACACCTTC. It yields the protein CASSIATGQPPGAYTF.

A few counts support this clone. The chain carries TRBV11-2 and TRBJ2-4, with D maybe TRBD1 (5 bases). This CDR3 is built from 11 residues. Germline assignment: CDR1 SGHAT and CDR2 FQNNGV. Trimming cost V 5 bases and J 11 bases, with 10 bases left between them. As DNA, the CDR3 is TGTGCCAGCAGCAGGGGCGGCTTTCAGTACTTC. Its translation: CASSRGGFQYF.

V is TRBV30 and J is TRBJ1-5; D might be TRBD1 (5 bases). V lost 3 bases to trimming and J lost 4 bases, with 10 bases between them. The CDR3 loop spans 13 amino acids. From germline, CDR1 is GTSNPN and CDR2 SVGIG (reference sequence). This CDR3 reads CAWSPRGNQPQHF. The CDR3 DNA is TGTGCCTGGAGCCCTAGGGGAAATCAGCCCCAGCATTTT.

The genes are TRBV19 and TRBJ1-3; no definite D call. Per the germline V gene, CDR1 is LNHDA and CDR2 is SQIVND (reference sequence). The CDR3 contains 14 residues. The V gene lost 5 bases and the J gene lost 2 bases, with 10 bases spanning the gap. The CDR3 DNA reads TGTGCCAGTAGTGACATTACGACTGGAAACACCATATATTTT. Protein product: CASSDITTGNTIYF.

This clone was detected only a few times. This chain joins TRBV6-5 and TRBJ1-6; a weak D match, TRBD1 (6 bases). CDR1 MNHEY and CDR2 SVGAGI come from the germline V gene. V lost 5 bases, J lost 7 bases, and 12 bases lay in between. The CDR3 totals 14 residues. CDR3 bases: TGTGCCAGCAGTACGTACAGGGTGAATTCACCCCTCCACTTT. As protein: CASSTYRVNSPLHF.

The V gene is TRBV7-2, the J gene TRBJ2-7, with 10 bases lining up with TRBD2. The CDR3 length is 14 residues. The junction had 6 bases not matched to a gene; V was cut back by 7 bases and J by 3 bases. CDR1 and CDR2 (germline): SGHTA, FQGNSA. CDR3 DNA sequence: TGTGCCAGCACCCGGACTAGCGGAAACTACGAGCAGTACTTC. It specifies CASTRTSGNYEQYF.

V and J are TRBV5-4 and TRBJ2-1, with TRBD1 matching 10 bases. The germline gives CDR1 SGHNT, CDR2 YYREEE (reference sequence). The CDR3 length is 14 residues. V shed 4 bases, J shed 6 bases, and the junction held 4 bases outside the gene matches. The CDR3 region has the DNA TGTGCCAGCAGCCTACGGGACAGGGGCAATGAGCAGTTCTTC. Translated: CASSLRDRGNEQFF.

The gene calls are TRBV6-5 and TRBJ2-5; D is perhaps TRBD1 (5 bases). CDR3 size: 13 residues. Between the trimmed V and J ends, which lost 6 bases and 1 base, there was a span of 9 bases. Germline lookup yields CDR1 MNHEY and CDR2 SVGAGI. In DNA, the CDR3 is TGTGCCAGCAGGTGGACACTCCAAGAGACCCAGTACTTC. This sequence encodes CASRWTLQETQYF.

The rearrangement links TRBV11-3 to TRBJ2-1, with 9 bases that match TRBD2. Germline CDR1 and CDR2: SGHNT and YENEEA. The CDR3 extends over 16 amino acids. V trimming: 5 bases; J trimming: 4 bases; junction bases outside the gene matches: 9. CDR3 loop: CASSPRSGRRYNEQFF. The CDR3, as DNA: TGTGCCAGCAGCCCCCGGAGCGGGAGGCGATACAATGAGCAGTTCTTC.

The rearrangement joins TRBV7-2 to TRBJ2-1; 8 bases match TRBD2. CDR1 is SGHTA and CDR2 is FQGNSA in the germline V gene. This CDR3 has 16 residues. The junction had 7 bases not matched to a gene; V was cut back by 2 bases and J by 4 bases. DNA of the CDR3: TGTGCCAGCAGCTTATATGGCGGGAGGAGATACAATGAGCAGTTCTTC. Translation: CASSLYGGRRYNEQFF.

The rearrangement joins TRBV6-4 to TRBJ2-2; TRBD2 might be the D (5 bases). Germline V gives CDR1 MRHNA, CDR2 SNTAGT. The CDR3 extends over 14 amino acids. Trimming took 6 bases from V and 3 from J, leaving 11 bases between them. The CDR3 DNA follows: TGTGCCAGCAGAGAACGGGGAGACACCGGGGAGCTGTTTTTT. It specifies CASRERGDTGELFF.

V is TRBV5-1 and J is TRBJ2-7, with a tentative D call TRBD2 (6 bases). Germline assignment: CDR1 SGHRS and CDR2 YFSETQ. The ends were cut back, 4 bases at V and 3 bases at J, with 14 bases in the middle. The CDR3 is 14 amino acids. The CDR3 protein is CASSRPEGGYEQYF. In nucleotides, the CDR3 is TGCGCCAGCAGCCGCCCGGAGGGTGGCTACGAGCAGTACTTC. The full variable domain, completed using reference TRBV5-1 and TRBJ2-7, is KAGVTQTPRYLIKTRGQQVTLSCSPISGHRSVSWYQQTPGQGLQFLFEYFSETQRNKGNFPGRFSGRQFSNSRSEMNVSTLELGDSALYLCASSRPEGGYEQYFGPGTRLTVT.

The rearrangement links TRBV19 to TRBJ1-4; 7 bases align to TRBD1. The germline V gene encodes CDR1 LNHDA and CDR2 SQIVND (reference sequence). J gave up 10 bases and V 7 bases, and 12 bases lay outside the gene matches. The CDR3 is 14 residues long. CDR3 in amino acids: CASNPGQEGRKLFF. The CDR3 DNA reads as TGTGCCAGTAACCCAGGACAGGAAGGGAGAAAACTGTTTTTT. Full variable domain (missing parts from reference TRBV19 and TRBJ1-4): DGGITQSPKYLFRKEGQNVTLSCEQNLNHDAMYWYRQDPGQGLRLIYYSQIVNDFQKGDIAEGYSVSREKKESFPLTVTSAQKNPTAFYLCASNPGQEGRKLFFGSGTQLSVL.

The V gene is TRBV6-1, the J gene TRBJ2-5; D is possibly TRBD2 (5 bases). The CDR3 runs to 15 residues. V was trimmed by 3 bases and J by 0 bases, leaving 11 bases between them. In germline, CDR1 is MNHNS, CDR2 SASEGT. CDR3 protein: CASSEGALYQETQYF. For the CDR3, the DNA is TGTGCCAGCAGTGAGGGAGCGTTGTACCAAGAGACCCAGTACTTC.

This rearrangement joins TRBV2 to TRBJ1-2, with D possibly matching TRBD1 (5 bases). This CDR3 has 16 amino acids. V was cut by 8 bases and J by 1 base, with 20 bases left in between. Germline values: CDR1 SNHLY, CDR2 FYNNEI. The CDR3 region has the DNA TGTGCCAGCGGGGGGACGGATTATGACGATAACTATGGCTACACCTTC. Its protein product is CASGGTDYDDNYGYTF.

This chain links TRBV30 with TRBJ1-5, with D unclear. V lost 2 bases, J lost 2 bases, and 4 bases lay in between. Germline V gene sequence: CDR1 GTSNPN, CDR2 SVGIG (reference sequence). The CDR3 runs 12 residues. CDR3 nucleotide sequence: TGTGCCTGGAGTTCGGGCAATCAGCCCCAGCATTTT. It yields the protein CAWSSGNQPQHF.

This chain connects TRBV4-2 to TRBJ1-1; 9 nucleotides agree with TRBD1. V was pared by 4 bases and J by 1 base, with 7 bases of the junction left unmatched. The CDR3 runs to 16 residues. Germline V gives CDR1 LGHNA, CDR2 YNFKEQ. The CDR3 DNA reads TGTGCCAGCAGCCCTCCGGACAGGGGTGAGAACACTGAAGCTTTCTTT. This sequence encodes CASSPPDRGENTEAFF.